Described below is a single T cell receptor (beta chain) sequence and its context. The data were obtained in a study of beta chain features in type 1 diabetes. As every portion of the isolated RNA was reverse transcribed, the sequencing read expressed TCRB transcripts. The repertoire was sequenced with immunoSEQ multiplex PCR; TCRdb's copy has only in-frame clones and lacks some. The sample has about 240,000 clones; about 25% are singletons. This CDR3 spans 14 amino acids. Germline trimming cut 5 bases from V and 7 bases from J; bases unmatched to any gene: 4. Germline loops: CDR1 SGHVS, CDR2 FNYEAQ. This sequence was found in a man aged 25-45 years in good health. V usage is TRBV7-6 and J usage is TRBJ2-1, with 11 nucleotides matching TRBD2. The sequenced sample was central memory CD4+ T cells from blood. In nucleotides, the CDR3 is TGTGCCAGCAGCCCGCGACTAGCGGGAAATGAGCAGTTCTTC. Residues: CASSPRLAGNEQFF. Supplemented by reference TRBV7-6 and TRBJ2-1, the full variable domain reads GAGVSQSPRYKVTKRGQDVALRCDPISGHVSLYWYRQALGQGPEFLTYFNYEAQQDKSGLPNDRFSAERPEGSISTLTIQRTEQRDSAMYRCASSPRLAGNEQFFGPGTRLTVL.